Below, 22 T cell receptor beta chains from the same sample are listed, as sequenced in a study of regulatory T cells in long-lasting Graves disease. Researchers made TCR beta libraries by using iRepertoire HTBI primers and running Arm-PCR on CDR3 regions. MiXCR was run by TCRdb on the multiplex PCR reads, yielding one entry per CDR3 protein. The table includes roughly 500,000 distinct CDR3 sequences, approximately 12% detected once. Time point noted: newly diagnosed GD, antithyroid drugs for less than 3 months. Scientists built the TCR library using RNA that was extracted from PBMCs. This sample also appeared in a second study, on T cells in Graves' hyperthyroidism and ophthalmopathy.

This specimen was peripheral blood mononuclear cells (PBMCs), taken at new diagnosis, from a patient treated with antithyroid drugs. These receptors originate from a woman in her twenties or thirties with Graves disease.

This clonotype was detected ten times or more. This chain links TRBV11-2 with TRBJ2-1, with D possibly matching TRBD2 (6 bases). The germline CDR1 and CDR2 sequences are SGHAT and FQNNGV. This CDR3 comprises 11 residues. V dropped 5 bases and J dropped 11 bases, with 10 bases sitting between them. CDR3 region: CASSTGLQQFF. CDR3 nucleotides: TGTGCCAGCAGCACGGGACTTCAGCAGTTCTTC.

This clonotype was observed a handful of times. The CDR3 spells CASGPVGGRNYNEQFF. In DNA, the CDR3 is TGCGCCAGCGGACCCGTGGGAGGCCGTAACTACAATGAGCAGTTCTTC. J is TRBJ2-1 and V is TRBV4-1, with D possibly TRBD2 on 6 matching bases. Germline values: CDR1 MGHRA, CDR2 YSYEKL. Trimming shortened V by 8 bases and J by 3 bases, and 20 bases separated the two germline ends. The CDR3 length is 16 residues.

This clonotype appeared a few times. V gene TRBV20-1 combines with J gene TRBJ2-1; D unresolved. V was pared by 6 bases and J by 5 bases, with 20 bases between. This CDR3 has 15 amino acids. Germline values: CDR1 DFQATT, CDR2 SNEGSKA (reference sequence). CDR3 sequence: CSATWNIALHNEQFF. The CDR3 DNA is TGCAGTGCCACGTGGAACATCGCATTGCACAATGAGCAGTTCTTC.

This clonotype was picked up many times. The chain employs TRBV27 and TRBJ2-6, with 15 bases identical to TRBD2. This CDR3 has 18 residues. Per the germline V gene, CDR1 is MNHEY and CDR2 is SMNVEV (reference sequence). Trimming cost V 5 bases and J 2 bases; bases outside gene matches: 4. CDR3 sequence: CASSRTSGRAAGANVLTF. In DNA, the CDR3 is TGTGCCAGCAGTCGGACTAGCGGGAGGGCCGCTGGGGCCAACGTCCTGACTTTC.

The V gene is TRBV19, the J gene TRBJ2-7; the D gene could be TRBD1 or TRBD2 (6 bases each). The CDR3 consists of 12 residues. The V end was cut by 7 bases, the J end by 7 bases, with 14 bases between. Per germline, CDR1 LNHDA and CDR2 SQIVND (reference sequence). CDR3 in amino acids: CASKPQGGEQYF. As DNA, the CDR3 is TGTGCCAGTAAACCACAGGGAGGTGAGCAGTACTTC.

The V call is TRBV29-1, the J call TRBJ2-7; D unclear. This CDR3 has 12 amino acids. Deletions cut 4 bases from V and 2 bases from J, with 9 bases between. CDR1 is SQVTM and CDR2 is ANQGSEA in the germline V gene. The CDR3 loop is CSVGDITYEQYF. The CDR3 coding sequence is TGCAGCGTTGGAGACATAACCTACGAGCAGTACTTC.

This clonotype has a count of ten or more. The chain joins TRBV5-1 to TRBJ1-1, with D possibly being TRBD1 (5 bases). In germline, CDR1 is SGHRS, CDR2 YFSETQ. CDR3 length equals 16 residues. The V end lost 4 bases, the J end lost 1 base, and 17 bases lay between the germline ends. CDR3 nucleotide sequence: TGCGCCAGCAGCCGCGACGGTGGGGACCCGAACACTGAAGCTTTCTTT. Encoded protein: CASSRDGGDPNTEAFF.

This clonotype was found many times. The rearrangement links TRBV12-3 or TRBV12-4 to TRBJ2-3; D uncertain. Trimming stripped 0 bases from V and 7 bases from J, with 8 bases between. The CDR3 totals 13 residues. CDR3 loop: CASSLAQRYTQYF. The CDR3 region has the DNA TGTGCCAGCAGTTTAGCGCAGCGATATACGCAGTATTTT.

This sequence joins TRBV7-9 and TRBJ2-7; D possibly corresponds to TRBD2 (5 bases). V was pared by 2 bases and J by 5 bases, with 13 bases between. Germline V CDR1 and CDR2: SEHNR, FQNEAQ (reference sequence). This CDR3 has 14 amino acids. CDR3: CASSLSPSLDEQYF. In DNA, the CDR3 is TGTGCCAGCAGCTTAAGCCCTAGCCTCGACGAGCAGTACTTC.

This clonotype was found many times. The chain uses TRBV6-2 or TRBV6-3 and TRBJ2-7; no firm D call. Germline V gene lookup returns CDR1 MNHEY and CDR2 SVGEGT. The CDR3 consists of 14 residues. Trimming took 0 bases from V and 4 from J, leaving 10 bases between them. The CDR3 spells CASSYSSGQYEQYF. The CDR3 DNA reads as TGTGCCAGCAGTTACTCATCCGGGCAGTACGAGCAGTACTTC.

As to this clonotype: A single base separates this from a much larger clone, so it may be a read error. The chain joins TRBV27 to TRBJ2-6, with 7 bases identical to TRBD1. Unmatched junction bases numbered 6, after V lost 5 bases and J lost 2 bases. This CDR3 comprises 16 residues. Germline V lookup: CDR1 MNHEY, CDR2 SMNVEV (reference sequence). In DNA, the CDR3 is TGTGCCAGCAGTAGACAGGGTTTGACTGGGGCCAACGTCCTGACTTTC. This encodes CASSRQGLTGANVLTF.

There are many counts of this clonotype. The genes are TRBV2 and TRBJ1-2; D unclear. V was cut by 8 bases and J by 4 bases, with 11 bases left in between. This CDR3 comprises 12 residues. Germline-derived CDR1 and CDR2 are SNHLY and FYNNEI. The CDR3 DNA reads TGTGCCAGCGCCCCAGAACCCTATGGCTACACCTTC. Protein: CASAPEPYGYTF.

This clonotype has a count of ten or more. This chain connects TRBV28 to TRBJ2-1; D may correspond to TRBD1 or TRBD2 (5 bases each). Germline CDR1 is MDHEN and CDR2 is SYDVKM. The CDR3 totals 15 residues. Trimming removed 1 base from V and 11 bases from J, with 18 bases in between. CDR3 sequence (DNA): TGTGCCAGCAGTTTATCATCTGGGGGTCTGAGTAAGCAGTTCTTC. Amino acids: CASSLSSGGLSKQFF.

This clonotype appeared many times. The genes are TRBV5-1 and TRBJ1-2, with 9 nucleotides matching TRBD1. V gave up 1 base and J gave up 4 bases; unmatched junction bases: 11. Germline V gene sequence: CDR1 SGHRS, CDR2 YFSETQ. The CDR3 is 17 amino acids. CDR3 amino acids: CASSLTPGQGPLYGYTF. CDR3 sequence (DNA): TGCGCCAGCAGCTTGACTCCGGGACAGGGACCTCTCTATGGCTACACCTTC.

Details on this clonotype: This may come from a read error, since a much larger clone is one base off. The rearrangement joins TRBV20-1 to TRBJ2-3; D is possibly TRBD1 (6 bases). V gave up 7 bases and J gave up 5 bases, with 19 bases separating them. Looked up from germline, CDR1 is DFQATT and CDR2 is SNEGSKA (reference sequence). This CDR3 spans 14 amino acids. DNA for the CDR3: TGCAGTGTCGGACAGAAGAGAGGGAAAGATACGCAGTATTTT. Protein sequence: CSVGQKRGKDTQYF.

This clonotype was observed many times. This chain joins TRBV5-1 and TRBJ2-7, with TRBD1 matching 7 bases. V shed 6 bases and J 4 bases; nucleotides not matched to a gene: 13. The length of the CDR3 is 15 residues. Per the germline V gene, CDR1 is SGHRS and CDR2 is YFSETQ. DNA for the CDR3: TGCGCCAGCACCATCGGGGACAGCGGAACGTACGAGCAGTACTTC. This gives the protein CASTIGDSGTYEQYF.

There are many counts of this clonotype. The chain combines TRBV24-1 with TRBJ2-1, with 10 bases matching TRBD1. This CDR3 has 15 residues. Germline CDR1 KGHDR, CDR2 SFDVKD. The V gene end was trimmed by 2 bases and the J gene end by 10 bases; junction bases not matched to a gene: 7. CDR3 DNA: TGTGCCACCAGTGATTCAGGGACAGGGGCCATCGAGCAGTTCTTC. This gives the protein CATSDSGTGAIEQFF.

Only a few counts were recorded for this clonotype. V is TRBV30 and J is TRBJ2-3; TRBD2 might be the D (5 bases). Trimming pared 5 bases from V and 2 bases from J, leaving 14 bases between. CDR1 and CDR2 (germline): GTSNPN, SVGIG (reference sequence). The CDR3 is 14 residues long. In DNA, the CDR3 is TGTGCCTGGGTGAGGGCCCTCAACACAGATACGCAGTATTTT. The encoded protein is CAWVRALNTDTQYF.

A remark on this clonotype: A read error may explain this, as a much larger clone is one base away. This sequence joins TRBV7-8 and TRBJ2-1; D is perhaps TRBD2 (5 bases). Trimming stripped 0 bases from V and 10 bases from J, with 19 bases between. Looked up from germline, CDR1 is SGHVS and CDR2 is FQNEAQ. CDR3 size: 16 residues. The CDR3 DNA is TGTGCCAGCAGCTTAGCGCGGGTAGGAATAGGCTACGAGCAGTTCTTC. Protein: CASSLARVGIGYEQFF.

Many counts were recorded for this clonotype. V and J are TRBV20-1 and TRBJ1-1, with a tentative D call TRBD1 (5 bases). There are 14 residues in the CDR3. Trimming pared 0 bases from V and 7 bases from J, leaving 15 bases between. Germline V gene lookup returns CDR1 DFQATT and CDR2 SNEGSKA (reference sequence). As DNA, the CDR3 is TGCAGTGCTAGAGATACCCCGGGGCCGGGTGAAGCTTTCTTT. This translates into CSARDTPGPGEAFF.

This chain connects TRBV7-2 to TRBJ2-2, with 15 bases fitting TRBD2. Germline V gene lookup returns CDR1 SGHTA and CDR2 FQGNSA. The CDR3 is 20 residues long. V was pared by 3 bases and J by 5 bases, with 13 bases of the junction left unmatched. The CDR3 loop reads CASSFRPTGLAGGQTGELFF. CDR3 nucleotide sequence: TGTGCCAGCAGCTTCCGCCCTACGGGACTAGCGGGAGGTCAGACCGGGGAGCTGTTTTTT.

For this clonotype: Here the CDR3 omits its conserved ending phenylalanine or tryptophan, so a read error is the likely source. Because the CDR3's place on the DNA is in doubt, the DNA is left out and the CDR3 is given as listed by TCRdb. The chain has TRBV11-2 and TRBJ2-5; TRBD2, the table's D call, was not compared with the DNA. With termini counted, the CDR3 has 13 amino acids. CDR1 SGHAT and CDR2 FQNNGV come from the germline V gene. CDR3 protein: CASSPSGKETLYV.